Below, 9 T cell receptor beta chains from the same sample are listed, as sequenced in a study of blood T cell repertoires in COVID-19. Repertoires were generated with immunoSEQ multiplex PCR, while TCRdb's copy carries only in-frame clones and drops some. This sample has roughly 250,000 clones, with approximately 86% found just once. Sequences were obtained from peripheral blood. These receptors were collected from a woman aged 80 or over with active or convalescent COVID-19.

CDR3 loop: CASSIGRAGQPQHF. For the CDR3, the DNA is TGTGCCAGTAGTATCGGCAGGGCGGGGCAGCCCCAGCATTTT. The chain links TRBV19 to TRBJ1-5; possibly TRBD1 for D (5 bases). V was trimmed by 3 bases and J by 7 bases, leaving 13 bases between them. The V gene's germline CDR1 is LNHDA and CDR2 SQIVND (reference sequence). CDR3 size: 14 residues.

This chain uses TRBV2 with TRBJ1-5; TRBD1 aligns across 7 bases. The CDR3 contains 16 residues. With V trimmed by 7 bases and J by 1 base, 10 bases remained unmatched. CDR1 is SNHLY, CDR2 FYNNEI, per germline. This chain's CDR3 is CASTFLRDSSNQPQHF. The CDR3 DNA sequence: TGTGCCAGCACGTTTCTCCGGGACAGCAGCAATCAGCCCCAGCATTTT.

The CDR3 loop is CASSRRGSYTF. The DNA for the CDR3 is TGTGCCAGTAGTCGCAGGGGAAGCTACACCTTC. The chain employs TRBV19 and TRBJ1-2; TRBD1 might be the D (6 bases). The germline V gene encodes CDR1 LNHDA and CDR2 SQIVND (reference sequence). The germline V and J ends were trimmed by 5 bases and 9 bases, with 10 bases remaining between them. This CDR3 contains 11 residues. Full variable domain (missing parts from reference TRBV19 and TRBJ1-2): DGGITQSPKYLFRKEGQNVTLSCEQNLNHDAMYWYRQDPGQGLRLIYYSQIVNDFQKGDIAEGYSVSREKKESFPLTVTSAQKNPTAFYLCASSRRGSYTFGSGTRLTVV.

This chain uses TRBV7-8 with TRBJ1-5; TRBD1 matches at 9 bases. J gave up 6 bases and V 5 bases, and 8 bases lay outside the gene matches. The V gene's germline CDR1 is SGHVS and CDR2 FQNEAQ. CDR3 size: 15 residues. CDR3 in amino acids: CASSRGQGQIQPQHF. The CDR3 coding sequence is TGTGCCAGCAGCCGTGGACAGGGGCAAATTCAGCCCCAGCATTTT.

The rearrangement uses TRBV19 and TRBJ2-7; D is possibly TRBD2 (6 bases). V lost 2 bases to trimming and J lost 2 bases, with 13 bases between them. Germline V gene lookup returns CDR1 LNHDA and CDR2 SQIVND (reference sequence). CDR3 length equals 15 residues. The CDR3: CASSIRRASAYEQYF. The CDR3, as DNA: TGTGCCAGTAGTATAAGGAGGGCTAGCGCCTACGAGCAGTACTTC.

The rearrangement links TRBV30 to TRBJ1-1, with D perhaps matching TRBD1 (5 bases). This CDR3 is 14 amino acids long. CDR1 GTSNPN and CDR2 SVGIG come from the germline V gene (reference sequence). Trimming shortened V by 8 bases and J by 0 bases, and 16 bases separated the two germline ends. Here the CDR3 reads CAQGGQFMNTEAFF. In nucleotides, the CDR3 is TGTGCCCAGGGAGGGCAGTTCATGAACACTGAAGCTTTCTTT.

The chain is built from TRBV11-1 and TRBJ1-2, with a possible D match to TRBD1 (6 bases). Germline V lookup: CDR1 SGHAT, CDR2 FQDESV (reference sequence). The CDR3 sequence is 16 residues long. V lost 4 bases to trimming and J lost 3 bases, with 18 bases between them. The CDR3 protein is CASSSPHQGQDYGYTF. The CDR3 DNA sequence: TGTGCCAGCAGCTCACCACACCAGGGGCAGGACTATGGCTACACCTTC.

This rearrangement joins TRBV24-1 to TRBJ2-2, with 7 nucleotides matching TRBD1. The ends lost 6 bases at V and 3 bases at J; junction bases unmatched: 3. This CDR3 comprises 14 residues. Per the germline V gene, CDR1 is KGHDR and CDR2 is SFDVKD. This CDR3 reads CATSTGVHTGELFF. CDR3 coding DNA: TGTGCCACCAGTACAGGGGTTCACACCGGGGAGCTGTTTTTT.

The J gene is TRBJ2-1, the V gene TRBV19; 8 bases match TRBD2. CDR3 length: 16 amino acids. Trimming took 5 bases from V and 4 from J; bases not matched to a gene: 10. CDR1 is LNHDA and CDR2 is SQIVND in the germline V gene (reference sequence). CDR3 region: CASSPPLVAGYNEQFF. CDR3 DNA: TGTGCCAGTAGTCCCCCGTTGGTAGCGGGGTACAATGAGCAGTTCTTC.